Listed below are T cell receptor beta chains from one sample, sequenced in a study of liver allograft versus peripheral blood T cells. TCRdb reanalysed the reads using MiXCR and keeps one entry per CDR3 protein. The table includes about 15,000 distinct CDR3 sequences, around 20% detected once. The receptor source for this set is a human patient who had a liver transplant. T cells may partly derive from the graft donor. Each CDR3 is given with its conserved first and last residue. Each record gives: V gene, clone size, CDR3 length, J gene, D gene, CDR3 DNA, CDR3 protein. D genes are given only for firm matches. Clone sizes are given selectively: once, few, many, or a class where the clone is expanded.

v_call: TRBV14; clone_size: NA; cdr3_length: 15; j_call: TRBJ1-3; d_call: NA; cdr3_nt: TGTGCCAGCAGCCCCCGGACGTTGGTGGGAAACACCATATATTTT; cdr3_aa: CASSPRTLVGNTIYF
v_call: TRBV18; clone_size: NA; cdr3_length: 14; j_call: TRBJ1-5; d_call: NA; cdr3_nt: TGTGCCAGCTCACCACCCTCAGGGTCTCAGCCCCAGCATTTT; cdr3_aa: CASSPPSGSQPQHF
v_call: TRBV6-1; clone_size: medium-sized; cdr3_length: 12; j_call: TRBJ2-7; d_call: TRBD1; cdr3_nt: TGTGCCAGCATGGAGGACAGGGACGAGCAGTACTTC; cdr3_aa: CASMEDRDEQYF
v_call: TRBV11-1; clone_size: few; cdr3_length: 15; j_call: TRBJ2-7; d_call: TRBD1; cdr3_nt: TGTGCCAGCAGCCTTGACAGGGACAGTTCCTACGAGCAGTACTTC; cdr3_aa: CASSLDRDSSYEQYF
v_call: TRBV9; clone_size: few; cdr3_length: 16; j_call: TRBJ1-3; d_call: NA; cdr3_nt: TGTGCCAGCAGCGTAGCACCCGGGACGGTGGGAAACACCATATATTTT; cdr3_aa: CASSVAPGTVGNTIYF
v_call: TRBV29-1; clone_size: medium-sized; cdr3_length: 12; j_call: TRBJ2-5; d_call: NA; cdr3_nt: TGCAGCGTTGATCTGGGCAGAGAGACCCAGTACTTC; cdr3_aa: CSVDLGRETQYF
v_call: TRBV20-1; clone_size: NA; cdr3_length: 13; j_call: TRBJ1-1; d_call: TRBD1; cdr3_nt: TGCAGTGCTGGGGACAGGACAGGCACTGAAGCTTTCTTT; cdr3_aa: CSAGDRTGTEAFF
v_call: TRBV19; clone_size: medium-sized; cdr3_length: 16; j_call: TRBJ1-1; d_call: NA; cdr3_nt: TGTGCCAGTACGTTCACGCAGGGGTATGGGTACACTGAAGCTTTCTTT; cdr3_aa: CASTFTQGYGYTEAFF
v_call: TRBV7-9; clone_size: NA; cdr3_length: 15; j_call: TRBJ1-2; d_call: TRBD1; cdr3_nt: TGTGCCAGCAGTCGGGGGCGAGGACAGGGGGATGGCTACACCTTC; cdr3_aa: CASSRGRGQGDGYTF
v_call: TRBV18; clone_size: medium-sized; cdr3_length: 16; j_call: TRBJ1-2; d_call: NA; cdr3_nt: TGTGCCAGCTCACCACGATCGGCAGGGGAGGCCTATGGCTACACCTTC; cdr3_aa: CASSPRSAGEAYGYTF
v_call: TRBV20-1; clone_size: NA; cdr3_length: 14; j_call: TRBJ2-7; d_call: NA; cdr3_nt: TGCAGTGCTCCTTTTTACCAGGGAAGCGACGAGCAGTACTTC; cdr3_aa: CSAPFYQGSDEQYF
v_call: TRBV18; clone_size: NA; cdr3_length: 13; j_call: TRBJ2-1; d_call: NA; cdr3_nt: TGTGCCAGCTCACCCGAAGGGCTCGCTGAGCAGTTCTTC; cdr3_aa: CASSPEGLAEQFF
v_call: TRBV19; clone_size: medium-sized; cdr3_length: 14; j_call: TRBJ1-2; d_call: TRBD1; cdr3_nt: TGTGCCAGTACTCCGGGACAGGGAAGCTATGGCTACACCTTC; cdr3_aa: CASTPGQGSYGYTF
v_call: TRBV6-1; clone_size: medium-sized; cdr3_length: 12; j_call: TRBJ1-1; d_call: NA; cdr3_nt: TGTGCCAGCAGTGAAAGGCGGACAGAAGCTTTCTTT; cdr3_aa: CASSERRTEAFF
v_call: TRBV12-3/TRBV12-4; clone_size: NA; cdr3_length: 15; j_call: TRBJ1-1; d_call: NA; cdr3_nt: TGTGCCAGCAGTTTAGGCCAGGGAGGGGACACTGAAGCTTTCTTT; cdr3_aa: CASSLGQGGDTEAFF
v_call: TRBV6-5; clone_size: NA; cdr3_length: 15; j_call: TRBJ1-1; d_call: NA; cdr3_nt: TGTGTCAGCAGACGGACGGGGCGCGGGAACACTGAAGCTTTCTTT; cdr3_aa: CVSRRTGRGNTEAFF
v_call: TRBV6-6; clone_size: medium-sized; cdr3_length: 14; j_call: TRBJ1-2; d_call: TRBD1; cdr3_nt: TGTGCCAGCAGGCCGACAGGGGGAGACTATGGCTACACCTTC; cdr3_aa: CASRPTGGDYGYTF
v_call: TRBV7-9; clone_size: few; cdr3_length: 16; j_call: TRBJ1-2; d_call: NA; cdr3_nt: TGTGCCAGCAGCTTAGCGGACCCCGGACGAGGCTATGGCTACACCTTC; cdr3_aa: CASSLADPGRGYGYTF
v_call: TRBV11-2; clone_size: NA; cdr3_length: 13; j_call: TRBJ1-5; d_call: NA; cdr3_nt: TGTGCCAGCAGCGAACAGTTCAATCAGCCCCAGCATTTT; cdr3_aa: CASSEQFNQPQHF
v_call: TRBV6-6; clone_size: medium-sized; cdr3_length: 17; j_call: TRBJ1-2; d_call: NA; cdr3_nt: TGTGCCAGCAGTCGCCTCACGGGCGCAACAGGAAACTATGGCTACACCTTC; cdr3_aa: CASSRLTGATGNYGYTF
v_call: TRBV27; clone_size: NA; cdr3_length: 13; j_call: TRBJ1-2; d_call: NA; cdr3_nt: TGTGCCAGCAGTATTCAGGTAGGAGGAGGCTACACCTTC; cdr3_aa: CASSIQVGGGYTF
v_call: TRBV7-3; clone_size: NA; cdr3_length: 14; j_call: TRBJ2-1; d_call: NA; cdr3_nt: TGTGCCAGCAGCCCTCCGGGATTTGCCAATGAGCAGTTCTTC; cdr3_aa: CASSPPGFANEQFF
v_call: TRBV6-5; clone_size: medium-sized; cdr3_length: 17; j_call: TRBJ1-6; d_call: TRBD1; cdr3_nt: TGTGCCAGCAGTTATGGGACAGGGGAAATCTATAATTCACCCCTCCACTTT; cdr3_aa: CASSYGTGEIYNSPLHF
v_call: TRBV18; clone_size: medium-sized; cdr3_length: 16; j_call: TRBJ1-2; d_call: NA; cdr3_nt: TGTGCCAGCTCACCACCGACCTCGGGGGGTAGCTATGGCTACACCTTC; cdr3_aa: CASSPPTSGGSYGYTF
v_call: TRBV18; clone_size: few; cdr3_length: 13; j_call: TRBJ2-5; d_call: TRBD2; cdr3_nt: TGTGCCAGCTCACGCGGGAGAGAAGAGACCCAGTACTTC; cdr3_aa: CASSRGREETQYF
v_call: TRBV6-6; clone_size: many; cdr3_length: 13; j_call: TRBJ1-5; d_call: NA; cdr3_nt: TGTGCCAGCAGTACCCCCCGGGATCAGCCCCAGCATTTT; cdr3_aa: CASSTPRDQPQHF
v_call: TRBV18; clone_size: medium-sized; cdr3_length: 14; j_call: TRBJ1-3; d_call: NA; cdr3_nt: TGTGCCAGCTCACCCGACCCCCAAGGAAACACCATATATTTT; cdr3_aa: CASSPDPQGNTIYF
v_call: TRBV18; clone_size: NA; cdr3_length: 15; j_call: TRBJ1-5; d_call: NA; cdr3_nt: TGTGCCAGCTCACCAGGTACCCTTGGCAATCAGCCCCAGCATTTT; cdr3_aa: CASSPGTLGNQPQHF
v_call: TRBV6-6; clone_size: many; cdr3_length: 13; j_call: TRBJ1-1; d_call: NA; cdr3_nt: TGTGCCAGCAGCAGCAACCTAAACACTGAAGCTTTCTTT; cdr3_aa: CASSSNLNTEAFF
v_call: TRBV6-6; clone_size: many; cdr3_length: 14; j_call: TRBJ1-1; d_call: NA; cdr3_nt: TGTGCCAGCAGTTACCGGACAGTGAACACTGAAGCTTTCTTT; cdr3_aa: CASSYRTVNTEAFF
v_call: TRBV20-1; clone_size: few; cdr3_length: 15; j_call: TRBJ1-4; d_call: TRBD1; cdr3_nt: TGCAGTGCTAGGCCCGGACAGGGGGCAGGTGAAAAACTGTTTTTT; cdr3_aa: CSARPGQGAGEKLFF
v_call: TRBV28; clone_size: NA; cdr3_length: 12; j_call: TRBJ2-7; d_call: NA; cdr3_nt: TGTGCCAGCCTGGACAGCCCCTACGAGCAGTACTTC; cdr3_aa: CASLDSPYEQYF
v_call: TRBV30; clone_size: NA; cdr3_length: 13; j_call: TRBJ1-2; d_call: NA; cdr3_nt: TGTGCCTGGGGCAGGCAGGCCGCCTCGGGCTACACCTTC; cdr3_aa: CAWGRQAASGYTF
v_call: TRBV20-1; clone_size: few; cdr3_length: 15; j_call: TRBJ2-5; d_call: TRBD2; cdr3_nt: TGCAGTGCTAGAGGTTCTAGCGGGGGTCGGGAGACCCAGTACTTC; cdr3_aa: CSARGSSGGRETQYF
v_call: TRBV28; clone_size: few; cdr3_length: 14; j_call: TRBJ1-2; d_call: NA; cdr3_nt: TGTGCCAGCACTTCAGGGGAACAGTTCTATGGCTACACCTTC; cdr3_aa: CASTSGEQFYGYTF
v_call: TRBV20-1; clone_size: few; cdr3_length: 13; j_call: TRBJ1-1; d_call: TRBD1; cdr3_nt: TGCAGTGCCCCGGGACAGTTGAACACTGAAGCTTTCTTT; cdr3_aa: CSAPGQLNTEAFF
v_call: TRBV30; clone_size: NA; cdr3_length: 16; j_call: TRBJ2-7; d_call: NA; cdr3_nt: TGTGCCTGGAGTGTACCTGTCCCCGGAGGGATCTACGAGCAGTACTTC; cdr3_aa: CAWSVPVPGGIYEQYF
v_call: TRBV29-1; clone_size: NA; cdr3_length: 14; j_call: TRBJ1-2; d_call: TRBD1; cdr3_nt: TGCAGCGTAACTACCGGGACAGGGGTGTTTGGCTACACCTTC; cdr3_aa: CSVTTGTGVFGYTF
v_call: TRBV18; clone_size: many; cdr3_length: 15; j_call: TRBJ2-7; d_call: NA; cdr3_nt: TGTGCCAGCTCACCAGGGGGCAGGACCCTTGGTGAGCAGTACTTC; cdr3_aa: CASSPGGRTLGEQYF
v_call: TRBV29-1; clone_size: many; cdr3_length: 13; j_call: TRBJ2-7; d_call: TRBD1; cdr3_nt: TGCAGCTTCGCCGGGACAGGGTTCAACGAGCAGTACTTC; cdr3_aa: CSFAGTGFNEQYF
v_call: TRBV6-1; clone_size: few; cdr3_length: 15; j_call: TRBJ1-1; d_call: TRBD1; cdr3_nt: TGTGCCAGCAGTGCGGGACAGAGAATGAACACTGAAGCTTTCTTT; cdr3_aa: CASSAGQRMNTEAFF
v_call: TRBV6-6; clone_size: many; cdr3_length: 15; j_call: TRBJ2-7; d_call: TRBD2; cdr3_nt: TGTGCCAGCAGCCAGGGACTAGCGGGGGGGTACGAGCAGTACTTC; cdr3_aa: CASSQGLAGGYEQYF
v_call: TRBV6-6; clone_size: few; cdr3_length: 14; j_call: TRBJ2-3; d_call: NA; cdr3_nt: TGTGCCAGCAGTCAAACTAGGAACACAGATACGCAGTATTTT; cdr3_aa: CASSQTRNTDTQYF
v_call: TRBV6-6; clone_size: medium-sized; cdr3_length: 13; j_call: TRBJ1-3; d_call: NA; cdr3_nt: TGTGCCAGCAGCCTGAACTCTGGAAACACCATATATTTT; cdr3_aa: CASSLNSGNTIYF
v_call: TRBV6-1; clone_size: medium-sized; cdr3_length: 14; j_call: TRBJ1-2; d_call: NA; cdr3_nt: TGTGCCAGCAGGGCGGATGATCTGGAGGTCGGCTACACCTTC; cdr3_aa: CASRADDLEVGYTF
v_call: TRBV5-1; clone_size: NA; cdr3_length: 15; j_call: TRBJ1-1; d_call: TRBD1; cdr3_nt: TGCGCCAGCAGCTTGACCGGACAGGTGAACACTGAAGCTTTCTTT; cdr3_aa: CASSLTGQVNTEAFF
v_call: TRBV29-1; clone_size: many; cdr3_length: 13; j_call: TRBJ2-7; d_call: NA; cdr3_nt: TGCAGCGTTGAAGGGCAGTTGGAGGACGAGCAGTACTTC; cdr3_aa: CSVEGQLEDEQYF
v_call: TRBV28; clone_size: few; cdr3_length: 13; j_call: TRBJ1-5; d_call: NA; cdr3_nt: TGTGCCAGCAGGGCGGTCGGGGTCCAGCCCCAGCATTTT; cdr3_aa: CASRAVGVQPQHF
v_call: TRBV7-2; clone_size: NA; cdr3_length: 13; j_call: TRBJ2-1; d_call: NA; cdr3_nt: TGTGCCAGCAGTGGCGGGTTCAGTAATGAGCAGTTCTTC; cdr3_aa: CASSGGFSNEQFF
v_call: TRBV27; clone_size: medium-sized; cdr3_length: 14; j_call: TRBJ1-1; d_call: TRBD1; cdr3_nt: TGTGCCAGCAGTTTATTCCAGGGGGCGGGAGAAGCTTTCTTT; cdr3_aa: CASSLFQGAGEAFF
v_call: TRBV19; clone_size: medium-sized; cdr3_length: 13; j_call: TRBJ1-2; d_call: NA; cdr3_nt: TGTGCCAGTAGTCCGGCAGTAACCTATGGCTACACCTTC; cdr3_aa: CASSPAVTYGYTF
v_call: TRBV18; clone_size: medium-sized; cdr3_length: 11; j_call: TRBJ1-2; d_call: TRBD1; cdr3_nt: TGTGCCAGCGGGACAGGGGATGGCTACACCTTC; cdr3_aa: CASGTGDGYTF
v_call: TRBV30; clone_size: few; cdr3_length: 15; j_call: TRBJ2-7; d_call: TRBD1; cdr3_nt: TGTGCCTGGAGCGCCGGGACAGGGGGGAACTACGAGCAGTACTTC; cdr3_aa: CAWSAGTGGNYEQYF
v_call: TRBV6-6; clone_size: NA; cdr3_length: 13; j_call: TRBJ2-2; d_call: NA; cdr3_nt: TGTGCCAGCAGTTACCCCGCCACCGGGGAGCTGTTTTTT; cdr3_aa: CASSYPATGELFF
v_call: TRBV7-2; clone_size: few; cdr3_length: 14; j_call: TRBJ1-5; d_call: TRBD1; cdr3_nt: TGTGCCAGCAGCCCCGGGACAGGGTCCCAGCCCCAGCATTTT; cdr3_aa: CASSPGTGSQPQHF
v_call: TRBV11-2; clone_size: NA; cdr3_length: 15; j_call: TRBJ1-2; d_call: NA; cdr3_nt: TGTGCCAGCAGCTTAGATGTCAGGGTGAGCTATGGCTACACCTTC; cdr3_aa: CASSLDVRVSYGYTF
v_call: TRBV27; clone_size: medium-sized; cdr3_length: 14; j_call: TRBJ2-7; d_call: TRBD1; cdr3_nt: TGTGCCAGCCAACTGGACAGGTACACCTACGAGCAGTACTTC; cdr3_aa: CASQLDRYTYEQYF
v_call: TRBV6-5; clone_size: NA; cdr3_length: 13; j_call: TRBJ2-7; d_call: NA; cdr3_nt: TGTGCCAGCAGGCGGGACCCAGCCTACGAGCAGTACTTC; cdr3_aa: CASRRDPAYEQYF